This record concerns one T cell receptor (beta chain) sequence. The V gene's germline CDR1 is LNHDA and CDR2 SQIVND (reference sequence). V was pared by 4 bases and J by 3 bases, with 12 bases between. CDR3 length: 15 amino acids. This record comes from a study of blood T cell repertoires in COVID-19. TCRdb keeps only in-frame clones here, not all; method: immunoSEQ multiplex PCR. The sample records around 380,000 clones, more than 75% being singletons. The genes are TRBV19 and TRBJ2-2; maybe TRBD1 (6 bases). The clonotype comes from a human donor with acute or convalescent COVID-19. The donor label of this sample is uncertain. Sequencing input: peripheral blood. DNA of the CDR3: TGTGCCAGTAGTAAAGCTCAGGGGTACACCGGGGAGCTGTTTTTT. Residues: CASSKAQGYTGELFF.